This TCR beta chain was captured by sequencing in a study of blood T cells in healthy people across ages. Points from the study as a whole: Donors of long life had a larger count of naive CD4+ cells and greater diversity than aged donors. The fall in TCR beta diversity per million T cells was roughly linear with age.

A note on this clonotype: Antigen: not known.

The use of a sample-barcoded 5' primer and a J-beta primer mix characterized a second PCR of roughly 6 to 11 cycles. Each cDNA was tagged by a template-switch adaptor containing 12 random nucleotides. Each CDR3 protein is one row after TCRdb ran MiXCR on the 5' RACE reads. The sample has over 500,000 distinct CDR3 sequences; about 50% are singletons. CDR1 and CDR2 from the germline V gene are SQVTM and ANQGSEA. The CDR3 totals 14 residues. V lost 6 bases to trimming and J lost 1 base; unmatched junction nucleotides: 5. This clonotype originated in a woman of 80 years or more in good health. The V call is TRBV29-1, the J call TRBJ1-4, with TRBD1 matching over 7 bases. Sequencing was performed on blood. CDR3 residues: CSVKYRGTNEKLFF. CDR3 nucleotides: TGCAGCGTAAAGTACAGGGGAACTAATGAAAAACTGTTTTTT. Drawing the rest from reference TRBV29-1 and TRBJ1-4, the complete variable domain is SAVISQKPSRDICQRGTSLTIQCQVDSQVTMMFWYRQQPGQSLTLIATANQGSEATYESGFVIDKFPISRPNLTFSTLTVSNMSPEDSSIYLCSVKYRGTNEKLFFGSGTQLSVL.